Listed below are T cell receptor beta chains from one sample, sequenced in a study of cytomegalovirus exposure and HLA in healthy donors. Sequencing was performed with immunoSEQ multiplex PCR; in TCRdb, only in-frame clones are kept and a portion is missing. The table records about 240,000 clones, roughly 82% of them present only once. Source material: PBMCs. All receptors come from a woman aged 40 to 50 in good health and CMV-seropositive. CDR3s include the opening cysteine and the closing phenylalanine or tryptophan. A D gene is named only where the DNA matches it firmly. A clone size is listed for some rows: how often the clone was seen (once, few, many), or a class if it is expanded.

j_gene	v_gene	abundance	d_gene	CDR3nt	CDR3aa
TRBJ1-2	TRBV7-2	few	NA	TGTGCCAGCAGCTTACGGGGGGGTAGAGAAAACTATGGCTACACCTTC	CASSLRGGRENYGYTF
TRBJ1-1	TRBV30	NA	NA	TGTGCCTGGAGTGATACAGCAAACACTGAAGCTTTCTTT	CAWSDTANTEAFF
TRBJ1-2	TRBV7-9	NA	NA	TGTGCCAGCAGCTTCCCCGACAGGAACTTCTATGGCTACACCTTC	CASSFPDRNFYGYTF
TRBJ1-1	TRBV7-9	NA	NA	TGTGCCAGCAGCTTAGGGGACACTCGGAACACTGAAGCTTTCTTT	CASSLGDTRNTEAFF
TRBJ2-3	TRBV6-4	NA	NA	TGTGCCAGCAGTGACTCTTCTGTTCGAGATACGCAGTATTTT	CASSDSSVRDTQYF
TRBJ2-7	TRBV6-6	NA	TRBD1	TGTGCCAGCAGAACGACAGGGTTGATCTACGAGCAGTACTTC	CASRTTGLIYEQYF
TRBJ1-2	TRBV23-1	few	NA	TGCGCCAGCAGTCGAGGGGGTTATCACCCCTTATCCTATGGCTACACCTTC	CASSRGGYHPLSYGYTF
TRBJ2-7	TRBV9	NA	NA	TGTGCCAGCGGGGGCAACTACGAGCAGTACTTC	CASGGNYEQYF
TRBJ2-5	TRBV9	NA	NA	TGTGCCAGCAGCGTAGGGCAGGGAAGGGCAGAGACCCAGTACTTC	CASSVGQGRAETQYF
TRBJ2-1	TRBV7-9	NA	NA	TGTTCCAGCAGCCCTCTCTACAATGAGCAGTTCTTC	CSSSPLYNEQFF
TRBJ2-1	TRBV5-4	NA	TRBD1	TGTGCCAGCAGCTTGGCCGGGACAGCTCACAATGAGCAGTTCTTC	CASSLAGTAHNEQFF
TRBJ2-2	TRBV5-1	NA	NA	TGCGCCAGCAGCTTGTCGAGTCAGGCCAACACCGGGGAGCTGTTTTTT	CASSLSSQANTGELFF
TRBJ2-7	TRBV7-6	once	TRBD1	TGTGCCAGCAGCCCGGGACAGGGGCTGGGGGAGCAGTACTTC	CASSPGQGLGEQYF
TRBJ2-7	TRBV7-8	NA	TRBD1	TGTGCCAGCAGCGGTGATAGGGGGCAGTACGAGCAGTACTTC	CASSGDRGQYEQYF
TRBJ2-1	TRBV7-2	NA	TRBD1	TGTGCCAGCAGTTCCGACAGGGGTCGTACCTACAATGAGCAGTTCTTC	CASSSDRGRTYNEQFF
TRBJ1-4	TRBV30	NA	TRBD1	TGTGCCTGGAGCCAATGGGGACAGCTGAATGAAAAACTGTTTTTT	CAWSQWGQLNEKLFF
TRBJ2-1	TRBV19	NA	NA	TGTGCCAGTACTTCGCGTCCCAAGGAGCAGTTCTTC	CASTSRPKEQFF
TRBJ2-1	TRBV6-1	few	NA	TGTGCCAGCGTCTCGGGACTGACCCTCAGCGAGCAGTTCTTC	CASVSGLTLSEQFF
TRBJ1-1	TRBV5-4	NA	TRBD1	TGTGCCAGCAGCTCCTCAATCCTACAGGGGTACACTGAAGCTTTCTTT	CASSSSILQGYTEAFF
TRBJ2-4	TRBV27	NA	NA	TGTGCCAGCAGTTTAGGGCGAGCCAAAAACATTCAGTACTTC	CASSLGRAKNIQYF
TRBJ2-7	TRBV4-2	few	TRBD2	TGTGCCAGCAGCCAAGGAGCGACTAGCGGGTCCTACGAGCAGTACTTC	CASSQGATSGSYEQYF
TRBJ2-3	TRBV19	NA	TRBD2	TGTGCCAGTAGTTTCCGACTAGCGGGTAGCACAGATACGCAGTATTTT	CASSFRLAGSTDTQYF
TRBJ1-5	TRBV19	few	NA	TGTGCCAGTAGTATAGCTCAGGGTAGCAATCAGCCCCAGCATTTT	CASSIAQGSNQPQHF
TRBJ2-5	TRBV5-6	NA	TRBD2	TGTGCCAGCAGCCCGAGGTTGATAAGCGGGGGGGCTTATGAGACCCAGTACTTC	CASSPRLISGGAYETQYF
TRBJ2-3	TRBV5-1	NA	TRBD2	TGCGCCAGCAGCTTGGCCGGGAGGTACACAGATACGCAGTATTTT	CASSLAGRYTDTQYF
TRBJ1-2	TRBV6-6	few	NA	TGTGCCAGCAGTTTAACAGGGAACGAAGGCAGCTACACCTTC	CASSLTGNEGSYTF
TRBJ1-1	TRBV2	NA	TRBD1	TGTGCCTCACGAGGGGGCGTCACTGAAGCTTTCTTT	CASRGGVTEAFF
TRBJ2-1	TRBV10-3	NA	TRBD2	TGTGCCATCAGTACCTTAGCGGGGACCTCCTACAATGAGCAGTTCTTC	CAISTLAGTSYNEQFF
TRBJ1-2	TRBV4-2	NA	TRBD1	TGTGCCAGCAGCCAGCCGGGACAGGGGAGGAATGGCTACACCTTC	CASSQPGQGRNGYTF
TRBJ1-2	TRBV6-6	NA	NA	TGTGCCAGCAGTTATCCGACGGAGGGGTACTATGGCTACACCTTC	CASSYPTEGYYGYTF
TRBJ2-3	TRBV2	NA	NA	TGTGCCAGCAGTGCACGACAGGTTAGCACAGATACGCAGTATTTT	CASSARQVSTDTQYF
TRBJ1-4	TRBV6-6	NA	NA	TGTGCCAGCAGTTACCCCCAGGGATCTAATGAAAAACTGTTTTTT	CASSYPQGSNEKLFF
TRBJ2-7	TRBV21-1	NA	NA	TGTGCCAGCAGCAAAGGAAGCGACAGGGGCACGCCCCGAGCCGTCGCCGACTCCTACGAGCAGTACTTC	CASSKGSDRGTPRAVADSYEQYF
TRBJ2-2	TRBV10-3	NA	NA	TGTGCCATAAAGACAGGAAACACCGGGGAGCTGTTTTTT	CAIKTGNTGELFF
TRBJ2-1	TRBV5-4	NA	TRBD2	TGTGCCAGCAGCTCCCGGGCCCCCGGGGGGTCCTACAATGAGCAGTTCTTC	CASSSRAPGGSYNEQFF
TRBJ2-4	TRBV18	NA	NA	TGTGCCAGCTCACCTCCCGACTGGGCCAAAAACATTCAGTACTTC	CASSPPDWAKNIQYF
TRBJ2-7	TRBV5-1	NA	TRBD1	TGCGCCAGCAGCGGGACAGCAACCTACGAGCAGTACTTC	CASSGTATYEQYF
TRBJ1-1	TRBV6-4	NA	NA	TGTGCCAGCACCATCGATGTAGCCTTAAACACTGAAGCTTTCTTT	CASTIDVALNTEAFF
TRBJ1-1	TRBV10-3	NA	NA	TGTGCCATCAGGGAACCAGGGGACGGGTCCACTGAAGCTTTCTTT	CAIREPGDGSTEAFF
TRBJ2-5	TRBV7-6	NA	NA	TGTGCCAGCAGCTCCCAGGGCCAACTCCAAGAGACCCAGTACTTC	CASSSQGQLQETQYF
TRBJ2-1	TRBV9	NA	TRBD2	TGTGCCAGCAGCGTAGCGGTAAGACTAGCGGGGAACTACAATGAGCAGTTCTTC	CASSVAVRLAGNYNEQFF
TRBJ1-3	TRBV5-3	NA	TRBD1	TGTGCCAGAAGCGGAACGGGACAGGGAAGCTCTGGAAACACCATATATTTT	CARSGTGQGSSGNTIYF
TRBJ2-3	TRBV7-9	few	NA	TGTGCCAGCAGCCGAACCACAGGATTTAATACGCAGTATTTT	CASSRTTGFNTQYF
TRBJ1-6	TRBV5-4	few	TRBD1	TGTGCCAGCAGCTCGCCAGGGGGCCATAATTCACCCCTCCACTTT	CASSSPGGHNSPLHF
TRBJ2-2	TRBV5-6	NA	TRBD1	TGTGCCAGCAGCTTCGGGACAGGGAACACCGGGGAGCTGTTTTTT	CASSFGTGNTGELFF
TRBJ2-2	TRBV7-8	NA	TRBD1	TGTGCCAGCCTTAGGGGGCGGACAGGGATGGCCGGGGAGCTGTTTTTT	CASLRGRTGMAGELFF
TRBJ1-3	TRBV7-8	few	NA	TGTGCCAGCAGCTTAATTGCAGGGGACTCTGGAAACACCATATATTTT	CASSLIAGDSGNTIYF
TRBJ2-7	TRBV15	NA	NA	TGTGCCACCGGCCAGGGGCCCAGCTCCTACGAGCAGTACTTC	CATGQGPSSYEQYF
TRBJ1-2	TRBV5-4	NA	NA	TGTGCCAGCAGCTTGGGGACGGAGGGCAACTATGGCTACACCTTC	CASSLGTEGNYGYTF
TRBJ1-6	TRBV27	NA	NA	TGTGCCAGCAGGGACACATATAATTCACCCCTCCACTTT	CASRDTYNSPLHF
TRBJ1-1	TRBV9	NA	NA	TGTGCCAGCAGCGTTCGGGCAGGAGGAAAGACTGAAGCTTTCTTT	CASSVRAGGKTEAFF